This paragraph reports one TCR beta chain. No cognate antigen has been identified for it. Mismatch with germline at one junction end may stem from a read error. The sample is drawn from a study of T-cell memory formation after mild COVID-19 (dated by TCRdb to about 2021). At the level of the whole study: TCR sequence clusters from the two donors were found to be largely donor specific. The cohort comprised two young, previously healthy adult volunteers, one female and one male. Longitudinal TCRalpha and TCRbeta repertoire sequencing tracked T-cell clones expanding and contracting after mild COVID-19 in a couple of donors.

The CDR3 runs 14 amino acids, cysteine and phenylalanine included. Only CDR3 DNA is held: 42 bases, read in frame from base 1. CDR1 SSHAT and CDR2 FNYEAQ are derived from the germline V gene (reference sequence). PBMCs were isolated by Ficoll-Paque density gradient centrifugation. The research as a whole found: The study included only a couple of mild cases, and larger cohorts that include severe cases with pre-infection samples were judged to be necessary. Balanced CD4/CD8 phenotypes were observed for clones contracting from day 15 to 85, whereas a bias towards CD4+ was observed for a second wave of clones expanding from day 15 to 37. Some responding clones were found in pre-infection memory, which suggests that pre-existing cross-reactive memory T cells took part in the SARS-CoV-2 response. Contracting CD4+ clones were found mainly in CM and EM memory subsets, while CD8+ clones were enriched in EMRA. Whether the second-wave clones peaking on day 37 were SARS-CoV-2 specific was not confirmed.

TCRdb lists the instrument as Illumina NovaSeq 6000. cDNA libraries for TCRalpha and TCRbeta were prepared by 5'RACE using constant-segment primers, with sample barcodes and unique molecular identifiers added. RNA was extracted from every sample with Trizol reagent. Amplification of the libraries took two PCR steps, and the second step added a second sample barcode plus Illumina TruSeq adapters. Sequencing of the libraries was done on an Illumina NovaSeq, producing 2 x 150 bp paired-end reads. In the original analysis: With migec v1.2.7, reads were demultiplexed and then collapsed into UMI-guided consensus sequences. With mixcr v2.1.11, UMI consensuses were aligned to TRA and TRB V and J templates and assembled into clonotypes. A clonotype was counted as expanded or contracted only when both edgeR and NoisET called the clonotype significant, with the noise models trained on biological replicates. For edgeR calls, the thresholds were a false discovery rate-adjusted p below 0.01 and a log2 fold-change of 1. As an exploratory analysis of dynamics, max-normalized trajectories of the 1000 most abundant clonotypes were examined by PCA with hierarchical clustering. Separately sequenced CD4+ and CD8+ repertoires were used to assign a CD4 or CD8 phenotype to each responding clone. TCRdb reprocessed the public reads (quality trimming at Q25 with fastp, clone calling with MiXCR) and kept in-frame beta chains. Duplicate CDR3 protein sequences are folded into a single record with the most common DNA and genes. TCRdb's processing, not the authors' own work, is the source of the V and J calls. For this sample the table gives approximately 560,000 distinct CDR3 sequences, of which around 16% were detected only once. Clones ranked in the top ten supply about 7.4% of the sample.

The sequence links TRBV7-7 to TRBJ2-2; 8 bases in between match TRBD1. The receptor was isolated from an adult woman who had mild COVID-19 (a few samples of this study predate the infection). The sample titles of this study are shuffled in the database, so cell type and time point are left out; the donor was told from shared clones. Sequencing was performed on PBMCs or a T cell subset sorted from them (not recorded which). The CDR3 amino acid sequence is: CASSDRGNDGELFF. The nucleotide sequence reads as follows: TGTGCTAGCAGCGACAGGGGAAATGACGGGGAGCTGTTTTTT.